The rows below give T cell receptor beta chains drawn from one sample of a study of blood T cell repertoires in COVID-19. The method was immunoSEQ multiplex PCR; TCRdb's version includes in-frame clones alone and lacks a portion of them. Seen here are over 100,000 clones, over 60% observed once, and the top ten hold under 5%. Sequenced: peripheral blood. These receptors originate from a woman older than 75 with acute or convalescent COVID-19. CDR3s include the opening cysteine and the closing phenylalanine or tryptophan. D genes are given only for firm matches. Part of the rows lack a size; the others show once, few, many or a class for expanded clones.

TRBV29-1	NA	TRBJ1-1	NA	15	TGCAGCGTCCTTCTGGGACAAACTAGGAACGCTGAAGCTTTCTTT	CSVLLGQTRNAEAFF
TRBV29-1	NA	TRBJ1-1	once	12	TGCAGCGTTGCTTCGTATAACACTGAAGCTTTCTTT	CSVASYNTEAFF
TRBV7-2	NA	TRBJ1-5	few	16	TGTGCCAGCAGCTTGGCCGGCGGCGGGAATAATCAGCCCCAGCATTTT	CASSLAGGGNNQPQHF
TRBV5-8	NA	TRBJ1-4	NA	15	TGTGCCAGCAGCTTTCGCGGGGGCGTTGGAGAAAAACTGTTTTTT	CASSFRGGVGEKLFF
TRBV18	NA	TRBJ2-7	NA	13	TGTGCCAGCTCACCAAGGGGGGGCAACGAGCAGTACTTC	CASSPRGGNEQYF
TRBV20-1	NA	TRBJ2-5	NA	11	TGCAGTGCTAAGGGGCAAGAGACCCAGTACTTC	CSAKGQETQYF
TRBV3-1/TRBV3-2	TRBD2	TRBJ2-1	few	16	TGTGCCAGCAGCCAATTGGGACTAGCGGGGAGGAATGAGCAGTTCTTC	CASSQLGLAGRNEQFF
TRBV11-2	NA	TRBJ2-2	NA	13	TGTGCCAGCAGCTGGGGGCACACCGGGGAGCTGTTTTTT	CASSWGHTGELFF
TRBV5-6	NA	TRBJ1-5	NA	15	TGTGCCAGCACCTATATGTCCGGGGGGAATCAGCCCCAGCATTTT	CASTYMSGGNQPQHF
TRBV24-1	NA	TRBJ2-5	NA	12	TGTGCCACCAGTGATCCGGGAGAGACCCAGTACTTC	CATSDPGETQYF
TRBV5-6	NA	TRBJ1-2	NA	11	TGTGCCAGCAGTAACACAGGGGGCTACACCTTC	CASSNTGGYTF
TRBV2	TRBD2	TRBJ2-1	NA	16	TGTGCCAGCAGTGAATCCCCGCGGGGGGGCTCTTATGAGCAGTTCTTC	CASSESPRGGSYEQFF
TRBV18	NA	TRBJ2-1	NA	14	TGTGCCAGCTCACCCTACAGGGGGGGAAATGAGCAGTTCTTC	CASSPYRGGNEQFF
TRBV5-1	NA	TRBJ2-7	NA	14	TGCGCCAGCAGCTTGGTTGGCAGCTCCTACGAGCAGTACTTC	CASSLVGSSYEQYF
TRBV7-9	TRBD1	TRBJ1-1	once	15	TGTGCCAGCAGCTTAGTCTGGACAGGGGACACTGAAGCTTTCTTT	CASSLVWTGDTEAFF
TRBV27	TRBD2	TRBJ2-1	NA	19	TGTGCCAGCAGTTTTGGTAGGGCTAGCGGGGGCAGCTCCTACAATGAGCAGTTCTTC	CASSFGRASGGSSYNEQFF
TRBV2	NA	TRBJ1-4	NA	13	TGTGCCACATCCAGGGGTAATAATGAAAAACTGTTTTTT	CATSRGNNEKLFF
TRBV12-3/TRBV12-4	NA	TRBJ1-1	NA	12	TGTGCCAGCAGTCAAGTAGTCGGGGAGGCTTTCTTT	CASSQVVGEAFF
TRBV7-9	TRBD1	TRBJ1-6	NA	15	TGTGCCAGCAGCTTAAGGACAGGGGGAGATTCACCCCTCCACTTT	CASSLRTGGDSPLHF
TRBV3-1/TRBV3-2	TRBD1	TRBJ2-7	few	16	TGTGCCAGCAGCCAAAACCCGGGACAGGGGGCCTACGAGCAGTACTTC	CASSQNPGQGAYEQYF
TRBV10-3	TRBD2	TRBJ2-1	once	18	TGTGCCATCAGCCCTCAGTGGGCGGGAGTCGGGTCCTACAATGAGCAGTTCTTC	CAISPQWAGVGSYNEQFF
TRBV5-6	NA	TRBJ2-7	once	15	TGTGCCAGCAGCCCCTTGGGGGCTAGCTCCTACGAGCAGTACTTC	CASSPLGASSYEQYF
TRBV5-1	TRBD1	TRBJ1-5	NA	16	TGCGCCAGCAGCTTATCAGGGGGCAAGGGCAATCAGCCCCAGCATTTT	CASSLSGGKGNQPQHF